The 25 T cell receptor beta chains reported below all come from one sample, sequenced in a study of PD-L1 blockade in urothelial cancer. Produced via immunoSEQ multiplex PCR; TCRdb's table is partial and in-frame only. Altogether tens of thousands of clones are present, roughly 75% being singletons, with the ten largest covering 4%. Stated time point: pretreatment peripheral blood. Sample: PBMCs, taken around atezolizumab (anti-PD-L1) treatment. All receptors derive from a man aged 70 or older with urothelial cancer.

This clone was picked up a small number of times. This rearrangement joins TRBV6-5 to TRBJ2-7, with a tentative D call TRBD1 (6 bases). The CDR3 runs 15 residues. CDR1 and CDR2 (germline): MNHEY, SVGAGI. The germline V and J ends were trimmed by 5 bases and 0 bases, with 14 bases remaining between them. The CDR3 nucleotides are TGTGCCAGCAGTAGAACAGGGACCGCCTCCTACGAGCAGTACTTC. Translating gives CASSRTGTASYEQYF.

The rearrangement joins TRBV5-6 to TRBJ2-7; 7 bases are a match to TRBD1. Germline V lookup: CDR1 SGHDT, CDR2 YYEEEE. The CDR3 runs 15 residues. V shed 1 base and J 7 bases; nucleotides not matched to a gene: 11. Here the CDR3 DNA reads TGTGCCAGCAGCTTGAGGACAGGAACTGCCTTGGAGCAGTACTTC. Its protein product is CASSLRTGTALEQYF.

Here the CDR3 DNA reads TGTGCCAGCAGCTTAGTTGGGAGCTCCTACAATGAGCAGTTCTTC. The encoded protein is CASSLVGSSYNEQFF. The rearrangement uses TRBV7-8 and TRBJ2-1, with D tentatively TRBD2 (5 bases). Germline loops: CDR1 SGHVS, CDR2 FQNEAQ. Trimming pared 1 base from V and 0 bases from J, leaving 7 bases between. This CDR3 contains 15 residues.

The chain joins TRBV7-8 to TRBJ1-2; maybe TRBD1 (5 bases). Germline V gives CDR1 SGHVS, CDR2 FQNEAQ. CDR3 length equals 14 residues. Trimming cost V 5 bases and J 1 base, with 11 bases left between them. CDR3 coding DNA: TGTGCCAGCAGCCGACAGTCGTATAACTATGGCTACACCTTC. This sequence encodes CASSRQSYNYGYTF.

The chain couples TRBV19 to TRBJ2-7; 11 nucleotides line up with TRBD2. The CDR3 runs to 15 residues. The V and J ends lost 5 bases and 5 bases, in that order; junction bases with no gene match: 8. The V gene's germline CDR1 is LNHDA and CDR2 SQIVND (reference sequence). The CDR3 is CASSVTPSGRNEQYF. CDR3 sequence (DNA): TGTGCCAGTAGTGTCACCCCTAGCGGGAGGAACGAGCAGTACTTC.

The chain recombines TRBV4-3 with TRBJ1-4; 8 bases map to TRBD1. The CDR3 is 17 residues long. CDR1 is LGHNA, CDR2 YSLEER, per germline. The junction had 11 bases not matched to a gene; V was cut back by 1 base and J by 7 bases. CDR3: CASSQGTGRTLGEKLFF. The CDR3 nucleotides are TGCGCCAGCAGCCAAGGGACAGGGAGGACTCTTGGTGAAAAACTGTTTTTT.

The chain uses TRBV2 and TRBJ2-5; no firm D call. The CDR3 covers 13 residues. Trimming removed 3 bases from V and 5 bases from J, with 10 bases in between. Germline V gives CDR1 SNHLY, CDR2 FYNNEI. The CDR3 here is CASSDTPRETQYF. The CDR3, as DNA: TGTGCCAGCAGTGATACCCCGAGGGAGACCCAGTACTTC.

This clone appeared a few times. The rearrangement uses TRBV5-5 and TRBJ1-5, with D tentatively TRBD1 (5 bases). Germline loops: CDR1 SGHKS, CDR2 YYEKEE (reference sequence). The V gene lost 4 bases and the J gene lost 11 bases, with 16 bases spanning the gap. This CDR3 comprises 13 residues. CDR3 residues: CASSPTAQTTQHF. CDR3 nucleotide sequence: TGTGCCAGCAGCCCGACAGCCCAAACGACCCAGCATTTT.

This clone has more than one count but fewer than ten. The chain has TRBV4-1 and TRBJ2-7; D is unresolved. There are 15 residues in the CDR3. V lost 0 bases to trimming and J lost 0 bases, with 9 bases between them. The germline gives CDR1 MGHRA, CDR2 YSYEKL. The CDR3 nucleotides are TGCGCCAGCAGCCAAGATAGTCTCCCCTCCTACGAGCAGTACTTC. Protein product: CASSQDSLPSYEQYF.

The rearrangement links TRBV7-2 to TRBJ2-1, with TRBD2 identical over 11 bases. CDR1 and CDR2 from the germline V gene are SGHTA and FQGNSA. V dropped 3 bases and J dropped 5; count of bases not matched to a gene: 6. This CDR3 has 16 residues. CDR3 nucleotide sequence: TGTGCCAGCAGCTTTCGCCGGACTAGCGGGCACAATGAGCAGTTCTTC. It specifies CASSFRRTSGHNEQFF.

The chain is built from TRBV5-6 and TRBJ2-7, with 7 positions matching TRBD1. Per germline, CDR1 SGHDT and CDR2 YYEEEE. The CDR3 extends over 15 amino acids. With V trimmed by 1 base and J by 1 base, 5 bases remained unmatched. CDR3: CASSLRTGISYEQYF. The CDR3 DNA sequence: TGTGCCAGCAGCTTGAGGACAGGAATTTCCTACGAGCAGTACTTC.

This clone is a singleton in its sample. The chain joins TRBV4-1 to TRBJ2-3; TRBD2 matches 12 bases. The CDR3 loop spans 18 amino acids. The V and J ends lost 1 base and 4 bases, in that order; junction bases with no gene match: 9. The germline CDR1 and CDR2 sequences are MGHRA and YSYEKL. The CDR3 protein is CASSQAGGTSGYSDTQYF. The DNA of the CDR3 is TGCGCCAGCAGCCAAGCGGGAGGGACTAGCGGGTACTCAGATACGCAGTATTTT.

The rearrangement joins TRBV5-6 to TRBJ2-2; D ambiguous. V dropped 2 bases and J dropped 7 bases, with 9 bases sitting between them. In germline, CDR1 is SGHDT, CDR2 YYEEEE. This CDR3 is 13 amino acids long. For the CDR3, the DNA is TGTGCCAGCAGCTTAGCGCGGCGCGGGGAGCTGTTTTTT. As protein: CASSLARRGELFF. Complete variable domain (other parts from reference TRBV5-6 and TRBJ2-2): DAGVTQSPTHLIKTRGQQVTLRCSPKSGHDTVSWYQQALGQGPQFIFQYYEEEERQRGNFPDRFSGHQFPNYSSELNVNALLLGDSALYLCASSLARRGELFFGEGSRLTVL.

The table lists this clone with many counts. The rearrangement joins TRBV2 to TRBJ1-2; D is ambiguous. The CDR3 extends over 12 amino acids. Trimming shortened V by 2 bases and J by 4 bases, and 5 bases separated the two germline ends. Germline-derived CDR1 and CDR2 are SNHLY and FYNNEI. CDR3 nucleotides: TGTGCCAGCAGTGAAAACTTCTATGGCTACACCTTC. It is translated as CASSENFYGYTF.

As to this clone: At one boundary the junction diverges from the germline segment, which might be a read error. V and J are TRBV2 and TRBJ2-3, with 10 positions matching TRBD1. CDR1 SNHLY and CDR2 FYNNEI come from the germline V gene. The length of the CDR3 is 16 residues. The CDR3 nucleotides are TGTGCCAGCAGCGAAGCAGGGACAGGGGTTAGAGATACGCAGTATTTT. Translated, it gives CASSEAGTGVRDTQYF.

The CDR3: CASSLGWASGNTIYF. CDR3 nucleotides: TGTGCCAGCAGCTTGGGATGGGCCTCTGGAAACACCATATATTTT. V gene TRBV5-6 combines with J gene TRBJ1-3; no reliable D call. The germline gives CDR1 SGHDT, CDR2 YYEEEE. V lost 0 bases to trimming and J lost 0 bases, with 7 bases between them. The CDR3 sequence is 15 residues long.

This chain's CDR3 is CSVVGGALVRTEAFF. The CDR3 DNA is TGCAGCGTTGTAGGGGGGGCTCTAGTAAGGACTGAAGCTTTCTTT. The chain joins TRBV29-1 to TRBJ1-1; D is possibly TRBD1 (6 bases). CDR3 length: 15 amino acids. Trimming pared 4 bases from V and 5 bases from J, leaving 20 bases between. Germline assignment: CDR1 SQVTM and CDR2 ANQGSEA.

The chain links TRBV4-3 to TRBJ1-2; D is uncertain. V shed 0 bases and J shed 3 bases, with 17 bases lying between them. The length of the CDR3 is 17 residues. CDR1 LGHNA and CDR2 YSLEER come from the germline V gene. CDR3 bases: TGCGCCAGCAGCCAAGAAACGTCGAGAGCCCTCTACTATGGCTACACCTTC. Translation: CASSQETSRALYYGYTF.

V gene TRBV6-5 combines with J gene TRBJ1-1; TRBD1 matches 8 bases. Looked up from germline, CDR1 is MNHEY and CDR2 is SVGAGI. The CDR3 loop spans 15 amino acids. V lost 6 bases to trimming and J lost 2 bases; unmatched junction nucleotides: 8. This CDR3 reads CASRYDRGPNTEAFF. The DNA for the CDR3 is TGTGCCAGCAGATACGACAGGGGACCCAACACTGAAGCTTTCTTT.

This chain's CDR3 is CASGSRGHEQYF. As DNA, the CDR3 is TGTGCTAGTGGTTCAAGGGGCCACGAGCAGTACTTC. The rearrangement uses TRBV12-5 and TRBJ2-7, with D maybe TRBD1 (5 bases). Germline V gene data show CDR1 as LGHNT and CDR2 as FRNRAP. This CDR3 has 12 residues. V was trimmed by 4 bases and J by 5 bases, leaving 9 bases between them.

V gene TRBV6-6 combines with J gene TRBJ2-2; D is possibly TRBD1 (6 bases). The germline CDR1 and CDR2 sequences are MNHNY and SVGAGI (reference sequence). CDR3 length: 14 amino acids. Trimming left V 6 bases short and J 1 base short, with 9 bases between. The CDR3 nucleotides read TGTGCCAGCAGATTGACAGGGAACACCGGGGAGCTGTTTTTT. This encodes CASRLTGNTGELFF.

This clone ranks as medium-sized. This chain joins TRBV15 and TRBJ1-5; the D is unclear. Trimming cost V 1 base and J 4 bases, with 5 bases left between them. CDR3 size: 13 residues. Per the germline V gene, CDR1 is LNHNV and CDR2 is YYDKDF (reference sequence). The CDR3 bases are TGTGCCACCAGCAGAGGAGGGAATCAGCCCCAGCATTTT. Its protein product is CATSRGGNQPQHF.

This clone was counted once. The V and J genes are TRBV27 and TRBJ2-3; 9 nucleotides align to TRBD2. Germline V gene sequence: CDR1 MNHEY, CDR2 SMNVEV (reference sequence). The CDR3 runs 17 residues. The V and J ends lost 2 bases and 4 bases, in that order; junction bases with no gene match: 10. DNA for the CDR3: TGTGCCAGCAGTTTAAGTAAGGGCGGGAGGGCCTCAGATACGCAGTATTTT. It encodes CASSLSKGGRASDTQYF.

The chain is built from TRBV28 and TRBJ2-7, with 7 bases aligning to TRBD2. Unmatched junction bases numbered 17, after V lost 5 bases and J lost 1 base. Per the germline V gene, CDR1 is MDHEN and CDR2 is SYDVKM. The CDR3 runs to 18 residues. DNA of the CDR3: TGTGCCAGCAGTCTCATTACCCCCTTGCCTAGCGGTTCCTACGAGCAGTACTTC. Amino acids: CASSLITPLPSGSYEQYF.

This rearrangement joins TRBV7-2 to TRBJ2-1, with TRBD1 as a possible D gene (5 bases). Germline loops: CDR1 SGHTA, CDR2 FQGNSA. The V gene lost 3 bases and the J gene lost 5 bases, with 8 bases spanning the gap. The CDR3 extends over 13 amino acids. The DNA for the CDR3 is TGTGCCAGCAGCTTGGGGCCAGACAATGAGCAGTTCTTC. Translated, it gives CASSLGPDNEQFF.